The 10 T cell receptor beta chains reported below all come from one sample, sequenced in a study of human T cells and chemical hapten exposure. As for time point: patch test 3, about 24 weeks after DPC sensitization. Treatment specified: therapeutic diphenylcyclopropenone sensitization with weekly scalp DPC. TCRdb fed the RACE reads into MiXCR, producing one record per CDR3 protein. The data show approximately 88,000 distinct CDR3 sequences, with 13% seen just once and around 5.8% held by the top ten. The sample in question was whole blood, obtained in connection with sensitization to the hapten diphenylcyclopropenone (DPC). These receptors originate from a woman in her forties or fifties with alopecia areata. Some clones in this sample may be carry-over from other donors' samples.

This clonotype was recorded at least ten times. The gene calls are TRBV4-2 and TRBJ1-1, with a tentative D call TRBD1 (5 bases). Deletions cut 1 base from V and 0 bases from J, with 6 bases between. Germline loops: CDR1 LGHNA, CDR2 YNFKEQ. There are 14 residues in the CDR3. CDR3 loop: CASSQGGLNTEAFF. CDR3 nucleotides: TGTGCCAGCAGCCAAGGGGGCTTGAACACTGAAGCTTTCTTT.

This clonotype was seen repeatedly, ten times or more. The chain couples TRBV25-1 to TRBJ2-1; TRBD2 matches at 9 bases. CDR1 is MGHDK and CDR2 is SYGVNS in the germline V gene. The CDR3 is 16 residues long. The ends lost 2 bases at V and 8 bases at J; junction bases unmatched: 10. CDR3 nucleotides: TGTGCCAGCAGTGAACCGGGACTAGCCGCGGTCGATGAGCAGTTCTTC. Protein product: CASSEPGLAAVDEQFF.

This chain links TRBV7-2 with TRBJ2-1; 7 bases are a match to TRBD2. Trimming removed 1 base from V and 6 bases from J; junction bases left unmatched: 6. Germline assignment: CDR1 SGHTA and CDR2 FQGNSA. The CDR3 totals 15 residues. CDR3 residues: CASSLGTRTFNEQFF. The CDR3 nucleotides are TGTGCCAGCAGCTTAGGGACTAGGACCTTCAATGAGCAGTTCTTC.

This clonotype has only a few counts. This chain links TRBV6-1 with TRBJ1-4, with 10 positions matching TRBD1. Per the germline V gene, CDR1 is MNHNS and CDR2 is SASEGT. CDR3 length: 14 residues. V gave up 7 bases and J gave up 11 bases; unmatched junction bases: 10. This CDR3 reads CASTDDRGRAKLFF. In DNA, the CDR3 is TGTGCCAGCACCGACGACAGGGGGCGGGCGAAACTGTTTTTT.

The chain joins TRBV20-1 to TRBJ2-7, with no clear D. V was cut by 4 bases and J by 7 bases, with 11 bases left in between. Germline CDR1 and CDR2: DFQATT and SNEGSKA (reference sequence). This CDR3 is 11 amino acids long. For the CDR3, the DNA is TGCAGTGCTACCGCCGATTTGGAGCAGTACTTC. Amino acid sequence: CSATADLEQYF.

The chain recombines TRBV13 with TRBJ2-7, with D maybe TRBD1 (6 bases). V lost 5 bases to trimming and J lost 1 base, with 15 bases between them. Germline CDR1 is PRHDT and CDR2 is FYEKMQ (reference sequence). The CDR3 totals 15 residues. Here the CDR3 reads CASSGGQRSSYEQYF. CDR3 nucleotides: TGTGCCAGCAGCGGAGGACAGCGTTCTTCCTACGAGCAGTACTTC.

This clonotype was seen only a few times. The gene calls are TRBV12-3 or TRBV12-4 and TRBJ1-3; D gene unclear. Trimming left V 5 bases short and J 4 bases short, with 15 bases between. The CDR3 extends over 15 amino acids. Here the CDR3 reads CASSVRLSAGNTIYF. CDR3 bases: TGTGCCAGCAGTGTACGGCTCTCTGCGGGAAACACCATATATTTT.

This clonotype was detected only a few times. This chain joins TRBV7-8 and TRBJ2-7; 10 bases map to TRBD1. From germline, CDR1 is SGHVS and CDR2 FQNEAQ. This CDR3 is built from 15 residues. The trim removed 5 bases at V and 5 bases at J, leaving 9 bases unmatched. The CDR3 DNA reads as TGTGCCAGCAGCGTCCGGGACAGGGGAATCGACGAGCAGTACTTC. Translation: CASSVRDRGIDEQYF.

The gene calls are TRBV28 and TRBJ2-1; 11 bases align to TRBD2. Germline V gene sequence: CDR1 MDHEN, CDR2 SYDVKM. The CDR3 length is 15 residues. J lost 4 bases, V lost 6 bases, and 5 bases had no gene match. CDR3 in DNA: TGTGCCAGCAGCTCGACTAGCGGGGATTACAATGAGCAGTTCTTC. Translation: CASSSTSGDYNEQFF. Combining the CDR3 with reference TRBV28 and TRBJ2-1 gives the whole variable domain DVKVTQSSRYLVKRTGEKVFLECVQDMDHENMFWYRQDPGLGLRLIYFSYDVKMKEKGDIPEGYSVSREKKERFSLILESASTNQTSMYLCASSSTSGDYNEQFFGPGTRLTVL.

This clonotype was counted between two and nine times. The chain couples TRBV18 to TRBJ2-7; D is possibly TRBD2 (5 bases). Trimming took off 3 bases at V and 5 bases at J, with 14 bases between the two ends. This CDR3 has 14 amino acids. CDR1 is KGHSH and CDR2 is LQKENI in the germline V gene. The CDR3 nucleotides are TGTGCCAGCTCACCTGCCCAGGCTAGCCACGAGCAGTACTTC. This translates into CASSPAQASHEQYF.